This TCR beta chain is from a study of cytotoxic CD8 clonotypes in ibrutinib-treated CLL. Study details: Patient counts were about a dozen relapsed/refractory, about 15 treatment-naive and 17 to 18 IGHV unmutated.

Study results and limitations: Clonality was higher at ibrutinib response and returned toward baseline at progression.

A word on this clone: Its antigen is as yet unknown.

This CDR3 contains 12 residues. Trimming cost V 5 bases and J 8 bases, with 9 bases left between them. CDR1 is SGHTA and CDR2 is FQGNSA in the germline V gene. Profiling relied on immunoSEQ multiplex PCR, and the TCRdb table lists in-frame clones only, not all of them. The data hold 45,000 to 60,000 clones, with approximately 60% observed a single time. The chain carries TRBV7-2 and TRBJ2-2; D unclear. Sequenced material: PBMCs, taken after 24 months of ibrutinib treatment. This receptor was identified in a human donor with chronic lymphocytic leukemia. This CDR3 is CASSPGIGELFF. The CDR3 region has the DNA TGTGCCAGCAGCCCCGGAATTGGGGAGCTGTTTTTT. Full variable domain (rest looked up from reference TRBV7-2 and TRBJ2-2): GAGVSQSPSNKVTEKGKDVELRCDPISGHTALYWYRQSLGQGLEFLIYFQGNSAPDKSGLPSDRFSAERTGGSVSTLTIQRTQQEDSAVYLCASSPGIGELFFGEGSRLTVL.